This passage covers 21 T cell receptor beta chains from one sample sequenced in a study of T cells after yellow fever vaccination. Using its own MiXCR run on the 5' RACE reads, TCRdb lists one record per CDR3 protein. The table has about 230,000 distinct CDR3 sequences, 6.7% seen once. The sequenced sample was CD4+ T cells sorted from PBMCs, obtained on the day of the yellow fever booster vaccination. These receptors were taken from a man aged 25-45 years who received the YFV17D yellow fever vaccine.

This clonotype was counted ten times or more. CDR3 sequence: CASSLTGDGSNEQFF. CDR3 coding DNA: TGTGCCAGCAGTTTGACTGGAGATGGGTCAAATGAGCAGTTCTTC. This chain links TRBV27 with TRBJ2-1; no firm D call. Germline V CDR1 and CDR2: MNHEY, SMNVEV (reference sequence). The germline V and J ends were trimmed by 3 bases and 7 bases, with 16 bases remaining between them. The length of the CDR3 is 15 residues.

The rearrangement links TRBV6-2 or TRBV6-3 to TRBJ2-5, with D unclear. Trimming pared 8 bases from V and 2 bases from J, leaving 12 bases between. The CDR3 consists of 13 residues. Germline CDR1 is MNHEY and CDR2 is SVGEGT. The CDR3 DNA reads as TGTGCCAGCGCTAACCACCAACAAGAGACCCAGTACTTC. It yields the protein CASANHQQETQYF.

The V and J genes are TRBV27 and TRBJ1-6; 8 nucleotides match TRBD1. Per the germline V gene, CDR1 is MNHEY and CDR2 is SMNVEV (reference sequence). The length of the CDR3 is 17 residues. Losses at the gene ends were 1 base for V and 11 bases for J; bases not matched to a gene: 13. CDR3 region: CASSLYPGQGSITPLHF. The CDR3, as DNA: TGTGCCAGCAGTTTATACCCCGGACAGGGCTCAATAACACCCCTCCACTTT.

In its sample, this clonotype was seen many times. CDR3 sequence (DNA): TGCGCCAGCAGCTTGGCTGCTCAGGGGTTTACAGATACGCAGTATTTT. It specifies CASSLAAQGFTDTQYF. The V gene is TRBV5-1, the J gene TRBJ2-3; possible D gene TRBD1, 6 bases. Germline V gene sequence: CDR1 SGHRS, CDR2 YFSETQ. Trimming took 0 bases from V and 3 from J, leaving 14 bases between them. The CDR3 length is 16 residues.

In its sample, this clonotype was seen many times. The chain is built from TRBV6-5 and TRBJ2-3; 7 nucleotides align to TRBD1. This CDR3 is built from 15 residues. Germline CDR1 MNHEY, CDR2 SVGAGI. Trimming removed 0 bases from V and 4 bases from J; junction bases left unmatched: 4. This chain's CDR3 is CASSYSGQAADTQYF. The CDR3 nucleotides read TGTGCCAGCAGTTACTCAGGACAGGCGGCAGATACGCAGTATTTT.

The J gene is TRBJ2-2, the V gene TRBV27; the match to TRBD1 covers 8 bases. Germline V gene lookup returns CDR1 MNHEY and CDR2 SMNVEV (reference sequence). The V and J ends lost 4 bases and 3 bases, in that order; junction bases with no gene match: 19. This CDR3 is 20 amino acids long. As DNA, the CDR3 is TGTGCCAGCAGTTACCGCTGGGACAGGACTTCCCCAAGGGACACCGGGGAGCTGTTTTTT. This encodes CASSYRWDRTSPRDTGELFF.

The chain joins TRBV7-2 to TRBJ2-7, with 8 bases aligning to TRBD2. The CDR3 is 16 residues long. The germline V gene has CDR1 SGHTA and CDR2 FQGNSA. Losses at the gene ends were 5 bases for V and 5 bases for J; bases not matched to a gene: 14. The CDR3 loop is CASSPFSGTRSDEQYF. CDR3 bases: TGTGCCAGCAGCCCATTTTCAGGGACTAGGTCGGACGAGCAGTACTTC.

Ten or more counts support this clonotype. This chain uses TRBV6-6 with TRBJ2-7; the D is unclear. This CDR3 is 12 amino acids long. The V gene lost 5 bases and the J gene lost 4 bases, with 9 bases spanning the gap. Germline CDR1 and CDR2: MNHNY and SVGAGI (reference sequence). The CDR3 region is CASSPAVYEQYF. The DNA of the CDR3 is TGTGCCAGCAGTCCCGCTGTTTACGAGCAGTACTTC.

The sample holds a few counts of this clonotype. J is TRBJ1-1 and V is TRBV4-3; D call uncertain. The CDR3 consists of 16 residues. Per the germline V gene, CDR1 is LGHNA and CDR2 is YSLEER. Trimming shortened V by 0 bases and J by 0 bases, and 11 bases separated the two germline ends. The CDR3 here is CASSQDQDALNTEAFF. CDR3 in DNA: TGCGCCAGCAGCCAAGACCAGGACGCGCTGAACACTGAAGCTTTCTTT.

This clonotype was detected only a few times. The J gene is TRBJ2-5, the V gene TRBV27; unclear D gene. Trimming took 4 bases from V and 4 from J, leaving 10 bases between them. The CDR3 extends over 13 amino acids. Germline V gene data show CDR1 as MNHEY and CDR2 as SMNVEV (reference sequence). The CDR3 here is CASSSKAGETQYF. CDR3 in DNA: TGTGCCAGCAGTTCAAAGGCAGGAGAGACCCAGTACTTC.

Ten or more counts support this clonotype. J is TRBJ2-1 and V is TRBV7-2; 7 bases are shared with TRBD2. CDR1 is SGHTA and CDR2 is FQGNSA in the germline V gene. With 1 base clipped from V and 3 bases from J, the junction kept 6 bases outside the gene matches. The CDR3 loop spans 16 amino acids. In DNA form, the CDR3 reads TGTGCCAGCAGCTTAGTTGCGGGAGCGAACTACAATGAGCAGTTCTTC. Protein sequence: CASSLVAGANYNEQFF.

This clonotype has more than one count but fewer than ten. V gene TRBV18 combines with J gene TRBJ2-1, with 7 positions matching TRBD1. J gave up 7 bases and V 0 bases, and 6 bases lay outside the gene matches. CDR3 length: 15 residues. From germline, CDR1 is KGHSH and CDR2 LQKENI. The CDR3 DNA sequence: TGTGCCAGCTCACCACCGAACAGGGGCAAAAATGAGCAGTTCTTC. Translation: CASSPPNRGKNEQFF.

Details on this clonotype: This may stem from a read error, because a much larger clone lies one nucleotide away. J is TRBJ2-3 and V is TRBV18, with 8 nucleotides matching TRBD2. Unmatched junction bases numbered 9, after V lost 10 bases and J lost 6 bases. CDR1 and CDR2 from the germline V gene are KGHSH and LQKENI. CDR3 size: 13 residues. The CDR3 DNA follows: TGTGCCACCAGTAGCGGGACCGATGATACGCAGTATTTT. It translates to CATSSGTDDTQYF.

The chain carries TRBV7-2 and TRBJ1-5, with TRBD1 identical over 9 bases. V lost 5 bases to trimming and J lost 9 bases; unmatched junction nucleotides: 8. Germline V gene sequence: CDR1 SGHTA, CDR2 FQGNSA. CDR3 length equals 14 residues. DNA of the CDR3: TGTGCCAGCAGCCGGGACAGGGCCATGGTGCCCCAGCATTTT. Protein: CASSRDRAMVPQHF.

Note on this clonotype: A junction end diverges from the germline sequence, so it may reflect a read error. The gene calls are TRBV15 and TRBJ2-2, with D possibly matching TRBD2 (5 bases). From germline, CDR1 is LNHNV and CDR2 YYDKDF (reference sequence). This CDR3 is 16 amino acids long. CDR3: CATNRWGAVHTGELFF. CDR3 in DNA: TGTGCCACCAACAGATGGGGAGCCGTGCACACCGGGGAGCTGTTTTTT.

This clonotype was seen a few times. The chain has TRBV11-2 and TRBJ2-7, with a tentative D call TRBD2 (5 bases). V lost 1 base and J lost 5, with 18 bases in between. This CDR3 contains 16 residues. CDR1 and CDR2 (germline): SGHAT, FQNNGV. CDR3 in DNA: TGTGCCAGCAGCTTAGGGAAGAGGGCGACCCCCGACGAGCAGTACTTC. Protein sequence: CASSLGKRATPDEQYF.

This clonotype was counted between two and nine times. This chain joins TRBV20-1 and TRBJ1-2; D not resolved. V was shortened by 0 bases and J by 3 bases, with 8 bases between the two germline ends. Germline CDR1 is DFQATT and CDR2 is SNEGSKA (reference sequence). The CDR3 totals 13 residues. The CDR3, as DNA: TGCAGTGCTAGAGACCCGTTGGACTATGGCTACACCTTC. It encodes CSARDPLDYGYTF.

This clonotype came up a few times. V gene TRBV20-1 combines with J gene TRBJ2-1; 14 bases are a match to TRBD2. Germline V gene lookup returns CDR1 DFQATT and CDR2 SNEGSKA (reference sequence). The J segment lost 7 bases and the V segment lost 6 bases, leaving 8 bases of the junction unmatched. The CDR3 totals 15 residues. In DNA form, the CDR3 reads TGCAGTGCACCGACTAGCGGGAGGGCACGGAATGAGCAGTTCTTC. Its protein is CSAPTSGRARNEQFF.

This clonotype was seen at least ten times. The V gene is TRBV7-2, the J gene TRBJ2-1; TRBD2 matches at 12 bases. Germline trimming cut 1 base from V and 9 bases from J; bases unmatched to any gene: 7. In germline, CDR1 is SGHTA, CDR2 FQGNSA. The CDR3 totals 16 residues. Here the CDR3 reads CASSLVGTSGHTEQFF. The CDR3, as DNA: TGTGCCAGCAGCTTAGTAGGGACTAGCGGGCATACTGAGCAGTTCTTC.

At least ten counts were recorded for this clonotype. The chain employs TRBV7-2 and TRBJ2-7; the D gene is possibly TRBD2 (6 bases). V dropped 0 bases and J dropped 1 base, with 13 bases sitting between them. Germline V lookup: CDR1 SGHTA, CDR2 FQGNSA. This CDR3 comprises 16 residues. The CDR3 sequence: CASSLAGGGGSYEQYF. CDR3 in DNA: TGTGCCAGCAGCTTAGCCGGGGGAGGCGGATCCTACGAGCAGTACTTC. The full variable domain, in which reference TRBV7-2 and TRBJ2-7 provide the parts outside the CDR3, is GAGVSQSPSNKVTEKGKDVELRCDPISGHTALYWYRQSLGQGLEFLIYFQGNSAPDKSGLPSDRFSAERTGGSVSTLTIQRTQQEDSAVYLCASSLAGGGGSYEQYFGPGTRLTVT.

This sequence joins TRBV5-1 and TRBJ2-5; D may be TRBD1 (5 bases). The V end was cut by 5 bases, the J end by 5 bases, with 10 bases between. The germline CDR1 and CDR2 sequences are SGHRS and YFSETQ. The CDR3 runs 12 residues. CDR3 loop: CASSSGYETQYF. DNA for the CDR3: TGCGCCAGCAGTTCAGGGTATGAGACCCAGTACTTC.